This T cell receptor beta chain was retrieved from a study of identical twins. A remark on this clonotype: Its antigen is not identified.

General observations from the study: Cord blood's abundant beta clonotypes had fewer insertions, unlike memory repertoires.

The CDR3 is 13 amino acids. The V gene's germline CDR1 is MNHNY and CDR2 SVGAGI (reference sequence). V was pared by 6 bases and J by 6 bases, with 9 bases between. TCRdb re-called the 5' RACE reads with MiXCR, one entry per CDR3 protein. The sample includes approximately 280,000 distinct CDR3 sequences, under 9.5% seen only once; the top ten take around 2.1%. The data were also submitted as part of a second study, on yellow fever vaccine responses in identical twins.

This TCR came from a woman between 18 and 29 years old in good health. The sequencing sample was made of memory (CD45RO+) T cells sorted from blood. J is TRBJ1-6 and V is TRBV6-6; D unclear. The CDR3 DNA follows: TGTGCCAGCAGGGCAGCGGCTAATTCACCCCTCCACTTT. This gives the protein CASRAAANSPLHF.